One and the same sample provided the 4 T cell receptor beta chains below, sequenced in a study of T cell responses to AZD1222 COVID-19 vaccine. The repertoire was sequenced with immunoSEQ multiplex PCR; TCRdb's copy has only in-frame clones and lacks some. The table records tens of thousands of clones, about 88% of them present only once. Sequences were derived from peripheral blood, sampled 28 days after the second AZD1222 dose. The receptor set was obtained from an adult who received the AZD1222 COVID-19 vaccine.

The V call is TRBV28, the J call TRBJ2-7; 7 positions match TRBD1. Unmatched junction bases numbered 8, after V lost 1 base and J lost 5 bases. Germline CDR1 is MDHEN and CDR2 is SYDVKM. The CDR3 runs 15 residues. CDR3 sequence (DNA): TGTGCCAGCAGTTTATATGACAAGGGGGCGCACGAGCAGTACTTC. Its translation: CASSLYDKGAHEQYF.

The rearrangement links TRBV28 to TRBJ1-2; D call uncertain. V lost 5 bases to trimming and J lost 5 bases, with 9 bases between them. The V gene's germline CDR1 is MDHEN and CDR2 SYDVKM. The CDR3 runs to 12 residues. The CDR3 loop reads CASSPHIYGYTF. CDR3 DNA sequence: TGTGCCAGCAGTCCTCATATATATGGCTACACCTTC.

The CDR3 DNA sequence: TGTGCCAGCAGCCAAGAGTCGGCGGCCGGCGATGGCTACACCTTC. This encodes CASSQESAAGDGYTF. The gene calls are TRBV3-1 (or the pseudogene TRBV3-2) and TRBJ1-2; D not certain. V dropped 0 bases and J dropped 6 bases, with 14 bases sitting between them. The CDR3 totals 15 residues. Germline CDR1 reads LGHDT; CDR2 reads YNNKEL (reference sequence).

The chain joins TRBV18 to TRBJ2-3; 8 bases map to TRBD2. The V gene end was trimmed by 3 bases and the J gene end by 1 base; junction bases not matched to a gene: 12. Germline V gives CDR1 KGHSH, CDR2 LQKENI. This CDR3 comprises 18 residues. Here the CDR3 DNA reads TGTGCCAGCTCACCGTTGTGGAGAGCGGGGGCCGGCACAGATACGCAGTATTTT. This translates into CASSPLWRAGAGTDTQYF.